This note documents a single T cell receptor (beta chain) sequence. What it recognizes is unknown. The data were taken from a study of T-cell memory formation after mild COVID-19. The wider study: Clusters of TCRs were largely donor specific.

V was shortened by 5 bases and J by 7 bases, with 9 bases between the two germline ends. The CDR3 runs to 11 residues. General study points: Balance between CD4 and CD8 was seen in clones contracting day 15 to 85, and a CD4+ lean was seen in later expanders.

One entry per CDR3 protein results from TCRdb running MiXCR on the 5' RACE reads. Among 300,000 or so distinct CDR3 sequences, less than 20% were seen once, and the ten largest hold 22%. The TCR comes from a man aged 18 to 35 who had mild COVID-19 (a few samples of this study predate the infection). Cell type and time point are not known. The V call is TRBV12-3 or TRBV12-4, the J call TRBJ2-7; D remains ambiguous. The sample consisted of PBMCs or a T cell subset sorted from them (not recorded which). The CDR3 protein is CASSMSSEQYF. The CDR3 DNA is TGTGCCAGCAGTATGTCGTCTGAGCAGTACTTC.